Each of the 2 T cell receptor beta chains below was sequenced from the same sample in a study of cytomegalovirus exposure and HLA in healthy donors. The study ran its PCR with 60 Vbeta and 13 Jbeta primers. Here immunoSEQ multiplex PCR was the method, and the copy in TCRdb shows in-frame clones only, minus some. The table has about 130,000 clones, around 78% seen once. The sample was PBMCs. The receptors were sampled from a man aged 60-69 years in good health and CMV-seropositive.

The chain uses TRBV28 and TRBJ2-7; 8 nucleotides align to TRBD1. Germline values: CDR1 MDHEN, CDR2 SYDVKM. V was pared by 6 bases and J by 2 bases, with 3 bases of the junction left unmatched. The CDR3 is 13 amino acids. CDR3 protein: CASSRQGPYEQYF. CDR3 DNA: TGTGCCAGCAGCCGACAGGGGCCCTACGAGCAGTACTTC. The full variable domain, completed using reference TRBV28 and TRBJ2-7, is DVKVTQSSRYLVKRTGEKVFLECVQDMDHENMFWYRQDPGLGLRLIYFSYDVKMKEKGDIPEGYSVSREKKERFSLILESASTNQTSMYLCASSRQGPYEQYFGPGTRLTVT.

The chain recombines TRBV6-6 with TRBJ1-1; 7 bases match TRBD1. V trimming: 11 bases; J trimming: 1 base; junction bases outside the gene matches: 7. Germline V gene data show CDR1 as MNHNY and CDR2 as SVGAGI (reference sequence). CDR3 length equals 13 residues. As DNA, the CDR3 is TGTGCCTGCTGGGGACAGCCGAACACTGAAGCTTTCTTT. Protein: CACWGQPNTEAFF.